The 3 T cell receptor beta chains below come from one sample, sequenced in a study of CD8 T cells in ankylosing spondylitis. TCRdb ran MiXCR on the 5' RACE reads and lists one entry per CDR3 protein. Here the sample spans nearly 350,000 distinct CDR3 sequences, roughly 15% being singletons. Material for sequencing was blood, either unsorted or a sorted T cell fraction (not recorded which). These receptors were obtained from a male donor with ankylosing spondylitis or in good health (not recorded which).

The chain links TRBV6-2 or TRBV6-3 to TRBJ2-1; tentatively, D is TRBD1 (6 bases). Trimming took 5 bases from V and 8 from J, leaving 19 bases between them. The germline V gene encodes CDR1 MNHEY and CDR2 SVGEGT. This CDR3 region has 15 residues. CDR3 loop: CASSLRQALGDEQFF. CDR3 DNA: TGTGCCAGCAGTCTACGACAGGCCCTCGGGGATGAGCAGTTCTTC.

Concerning this clonotype itself: A much larger clone differs by one base, so this may be a read error. V gene TRBV12-3 or TRBV12-4 combines with J gene TRBJ2-1; D perhaps matches TRBD1 (6 bases). The CDR3 has 18 amino acids. The CDR3 nucleotides read TGTGCCAGCTGTTTAGTTGTTGGGGTCGACAGGCCCTACAATGAGCAGTTCTTC. Its translation is CASCLVVGVDRPYNEQFF.

In this sample, this clonotype turned up once. The CDR3 sequence is CASSQAKGGKTDTQYF. DNA for the CDR3: TGTGCCAGCAGCCAAGCCAAGGGGGGGAAAACAGATACGCAGTATTTT. This sequence joins TRBV3-1 and TRBJ2-3; TRBD2 might be the D (7 bases). From germline, CDR1 is LGHDT and CDR2 YNNKEL (reference sequence). The germline V and J ends were trimmed by 1 base and 3 bases, with 14 bases remaining between them. CDR3 size: 16 residues.